This TCR beta chain was recovered during a study of blood T cell repertoires in COVID-19. Study-level background: In each case, the material was cDNA or gDNA derived from T cells, B-cell-depleted T cells, or PBMCs.

In the study's own analysis: Amplification from reference gene primers served as the basis for estimated nucleated cell counts. Data came from immunoSEQ multiplex PCR; TCRdb stores just in-frame clones and leaves some out. Clone size and the V and J calls come from that table; the DNA yielded D and trimming. This repertoire shows around 150,000 clones, roughly 81% found once; its top ten account for roughly 8.9%. This CDR3 has 15 residues. Germline V gives CDR1 GTSNPN, CDR2 SVGIG (reference sequence). With 0 bases clipped from V and 6 bases from J, the junction kept 6 bases outside the gene matches. The specimen sequenced was peripheral blood. This receptor was identified in a woman aged 45-59 years with active or convalescent COVID-19. This chain uses TRBV30 with TRBJ1-4; 8 nucleotides line up with TRBD1. The CDR3 loop is CAWSVIQGADEKLFF. CDR3 sequence (DNA): TGTGCCTGGAGTGTCATTCAGGGGGCCGATGAAAAACTGTTTTTT. Full variable domain (remainder filled in from reference TRBV30 and TRBJ1-4): SQTIHQWPATLVQPVGSPLSLECTVEGTSNPNLYWYRQAAGRGLQLLFYSVGIGQISSEVPQNLSASRPQDRQFILSSKKLLLSDSGFYLCAWSVIQGADEKLFFGSGTQLSVL.